The clone carrying this TCR beta chain appeared many times. What it recognizes is unknown. Every TCR cDNA molecule bore a unique molecular identifier. TCRdb analysed the 5' RACE reads with MiXCR anew, one entry per CDR3 protein. Here the sample spans some 83,000 distinct CDR3 sequences, approximately 20% being singletons. These data originate in a study of spatial heterogeneity in lung cancer. Time point reported: sample taken at primary tumor resection. Whole RNA was taken from tumor, nontumor lung or frozen PBMC; it was then sequenced unsorted. V dropped 4 bases and J dropped 0 bases, with 14 bases sitting between them. The length of the CDR3 is 16 residues. Germline V gene data show CDR1 as SGHTA and CDR2 as FQGNSA. Study findings and constraints: TCRs found ubiquitously expanded in tumor appeared in blood more at resection than at follow-up.

The material was PBMCs, obtained at surgery. J is TRBJ2-3 and V is TRBV7-2; D might be TRBD2 (6 bases). The clonotype originates from a male donor with early-stage non-small cell lung cancer. The CDR3 DNA reads as TGTGCCAGCAGCTCCCGGAGGGCTACTAGCACAGATACGCAGTATTTT. Protein sequence: CASSSRRATSTDTQYF.